This T cell receptor beta chain was sequenced during a study of T cell repertoires in cytomegalovirus infection (dated by TCRdb to about 2019). In terms of the full investigation: The peptide stimulations were aimed at well-studied HLA-B-restricted epitopes as well as recently identified HLA-C-restricted CMV epitopes, whose presentation resists viral immunomodulation. The HLA type of each donor mattered for the analysis, because public TCR beta signatures pointed to carriage of CMV infection along with the matching HLA type.

The sample's treatment or condition label, decoded: in vitro stimulation with specific CMV peptide epitopes to enrich CMV-specific T cells. What the work shows at the level of the full study, not this receptor alone: In both this cohort and an independent approximately 350-donor cohort, the cumulative frequency of public TCR beta family members distinguished carriers of CMV infection plus the relevant HLA type. The ex vivo response was dominated by HLA-C-restricted CMV-specific TCR beta clonotypes, which also provided the single most frequent clonotype in two of eight donors.

As regards this clonotype: Its antigen target is currently unknown. There are no base qualities to consult, and no much larger clone falls within one base.

The junction shows trimming of 0 bases on V and 9 bases on J, plus 6 bases between the germline ends. The germline V gene supplies CDR1 MGHRA and CDR2 YSYEKL. The CDR3 starts with the cysteine, ends with the phenylalanine, and has 12 residues. Only CDR3 DNA remains: 36 bases, in frame from the first base. The instrument given in TCRdb is Illumina HiSeq 1500. TCRdb trimmed the raw reads at Q25, called clones with MiXCR and kept productive beta chains. All rows with the same CDR3 protein become a single entry with the most common DNA and genes. This sample gives 900,000 to 950,000 distinct CDR3 sequences in total; around 32% of them show up just once. In total, the top ten clones hold under 15% of the sample.

The clonotype was recovered from a human donor in good health (CMV status not recorded). Some clones in this sample may be carry-over from other donors' samples. Recombination linked TRBV4-1 to TRBJ2-1, with no confidently assigned D gene. Here the sequenced sample was cultured CD8+ T cells from PBMCs, taken from culture after CMV antigen stimulation. The CDR3 region reads CASSQDAIEQFF. The DNA sequence is given as TGCGCCAGCAGCCAAGATGCAATTGAGCAGTTCTTC.